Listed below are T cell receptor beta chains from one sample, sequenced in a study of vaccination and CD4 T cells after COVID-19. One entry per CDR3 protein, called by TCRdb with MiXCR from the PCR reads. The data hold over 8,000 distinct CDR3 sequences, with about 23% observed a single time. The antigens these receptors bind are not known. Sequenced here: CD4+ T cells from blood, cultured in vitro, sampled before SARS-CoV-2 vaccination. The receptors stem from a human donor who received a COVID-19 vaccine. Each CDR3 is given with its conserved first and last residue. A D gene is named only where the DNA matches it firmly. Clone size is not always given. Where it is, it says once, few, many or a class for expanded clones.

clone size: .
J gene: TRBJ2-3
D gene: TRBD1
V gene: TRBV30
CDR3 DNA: TGTGCCTGGAGCCTCCGGACAGGGGCGGTGACAGATACGCAGTATTTT
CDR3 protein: CAWSLRTGAVTDTQYF

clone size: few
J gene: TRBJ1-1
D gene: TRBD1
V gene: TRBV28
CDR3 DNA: TGTGCCAGCAGTTTATTACAGGGGCGAGCTGAAGCTTTCTTT
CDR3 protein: CASSLLQGRAEAFF

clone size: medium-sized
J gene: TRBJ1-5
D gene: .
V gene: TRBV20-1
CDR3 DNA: TGCAGTGCTCGTCAGGGAAATCAGCCCCAGCATTTT
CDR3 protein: CSARQGNQPQHF

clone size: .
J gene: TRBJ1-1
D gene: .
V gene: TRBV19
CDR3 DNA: TGTGCCAGTAGATATCGGGGGGAGGGCACTGAAGCTTTCTTT
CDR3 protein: CASRYRGEGTEAFF

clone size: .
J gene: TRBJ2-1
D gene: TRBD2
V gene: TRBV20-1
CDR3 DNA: TGCAGTGCTAGGGGGGGGTGGGCTGAGCAGTTCTTC
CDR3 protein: CSARGGWAEQFF

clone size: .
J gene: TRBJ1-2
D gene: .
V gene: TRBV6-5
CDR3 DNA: TGTGCCAGCAGCTACGCTACAGGGTCCGTACGCTATGGCTACACCTTC
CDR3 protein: CASSYATGSVRYGYTF

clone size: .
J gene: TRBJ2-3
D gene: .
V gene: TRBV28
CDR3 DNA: TGTGCCAGCAGTTTATCCGCGTTTAGCACAGATACGCAGTATTTT
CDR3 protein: CASSLSAFSTDTQYF

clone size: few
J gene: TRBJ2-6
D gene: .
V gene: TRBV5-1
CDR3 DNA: TGCGCCAGCAGCTTGGGCGGTAAACTTAGCTCTGGGGCCAACGTCCTGACTTTC
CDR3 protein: CASSLGGKLSSGANVLTF

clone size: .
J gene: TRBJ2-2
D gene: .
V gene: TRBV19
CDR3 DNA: TGTGCCAGTAGTATATTAGGCAGAGCTCGAATTCCCGGGGAGCTGTTTTTT
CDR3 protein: CASSILGRARIPGELFF

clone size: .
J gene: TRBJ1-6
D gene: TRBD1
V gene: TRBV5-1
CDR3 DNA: TGCGCCAGCAGCTTGGCGGGACAGGTGTCTAATTCACCCCTCCACTTT
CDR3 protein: CASSLAGQVSNSPLHF

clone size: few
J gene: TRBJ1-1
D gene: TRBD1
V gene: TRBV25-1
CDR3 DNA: TGTGCCAGCAGTGAATATTGGACAGGGCTGAACACTGAAGCTTTCTTT
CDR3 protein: CASSEYWTGLNTEAFF

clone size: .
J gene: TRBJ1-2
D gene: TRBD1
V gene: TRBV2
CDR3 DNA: TGTGCCAGCAGTAGACAGGGGGACTATGGCTACACCTTC
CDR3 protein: CASSRQGDYGYTF

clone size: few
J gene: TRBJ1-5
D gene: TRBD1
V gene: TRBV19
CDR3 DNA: TGTGCCAGTACCCTCATCGGCAGGGGGGAGGATCAGCCCCAGCATTTT
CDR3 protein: CASTLIGRGEDQPQHF

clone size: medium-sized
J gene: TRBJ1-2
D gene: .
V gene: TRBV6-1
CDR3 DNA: TGTGCCAGCAGTCAGTATCCGGAGGGCTACACCTTC
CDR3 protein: CASSQYPEGYTF

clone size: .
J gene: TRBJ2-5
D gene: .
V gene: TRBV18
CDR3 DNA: TGTGCCAGCTCACCACGTCTCAGGTCCATCAAACAAGAGACCCAGTACTTC
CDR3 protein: CASSPRLRSIKQETQYF

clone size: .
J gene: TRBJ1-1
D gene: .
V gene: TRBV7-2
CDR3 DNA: TGTGCCAGCAGCGCAATGGGGGTAATCGCTGAAGCTTTCTTT
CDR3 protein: CASSAMGVIAEAFF

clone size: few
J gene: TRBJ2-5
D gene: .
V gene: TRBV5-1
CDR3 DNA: TGCGCCAGCAGCTTGACGTTGGGGGAGACCCAGTACTTC
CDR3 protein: CASSLTLGETQYF

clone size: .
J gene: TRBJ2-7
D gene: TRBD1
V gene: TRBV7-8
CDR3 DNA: TGTGCCAGCAGCCAAGAGAGGGGGCACTCCTACGAGCAGTACTTC
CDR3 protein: CASSQERGHSYEQYF

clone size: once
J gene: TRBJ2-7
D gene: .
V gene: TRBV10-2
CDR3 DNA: TGCGCCAGCAGTGAGTGGGTCCGTTCCTACGAGCAGTACTTC
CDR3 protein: CASSEWVRSYEQYF

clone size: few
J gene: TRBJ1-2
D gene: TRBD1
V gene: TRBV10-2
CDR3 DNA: TGCGCCAGCACAACAGGGGGGGGAAACTATGGCTACACCTTC
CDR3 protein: CASTTGGGNYGYTF

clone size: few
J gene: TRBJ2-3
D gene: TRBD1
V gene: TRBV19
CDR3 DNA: TGTGCCAGCACCGACAGGGGGGCGGTGACAGATACGCAGTATTTT
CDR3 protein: CASTDRGAVTDTQYF

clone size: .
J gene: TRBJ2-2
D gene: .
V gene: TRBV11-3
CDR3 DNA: TGTGCCAGCAGCCACGGACTACCCACCGGGGAGCTGTTTTTT
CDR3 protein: CASSHGLPTGELFF

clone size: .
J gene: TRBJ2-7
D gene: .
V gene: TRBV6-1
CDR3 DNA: TGTGCCAGCAGTGAAGCGACAGACTCCTACGAGCAGTACTTC
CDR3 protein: CASSEATDSYEQYF

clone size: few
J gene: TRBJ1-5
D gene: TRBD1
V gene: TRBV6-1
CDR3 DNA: TGTGCCAGCAGTGAGAGACAGGGTGGTTTGAGCAATCAGCCCCAGCATTTT
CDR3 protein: CASSERQGGLSNQPQHF

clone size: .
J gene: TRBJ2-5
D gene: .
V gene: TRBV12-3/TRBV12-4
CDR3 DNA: TGTGCCAGCAGTTTACCCGGGGGATTGGAGACCCAGTACTTC
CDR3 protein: CASSLPGGLETQYF

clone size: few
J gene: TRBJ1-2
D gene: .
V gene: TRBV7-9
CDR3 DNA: TGTGCCAGCAGCTTAGCGGCAGGAGCTAACTATGGCTACACCTTC
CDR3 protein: CASSLAAGANYGYTF

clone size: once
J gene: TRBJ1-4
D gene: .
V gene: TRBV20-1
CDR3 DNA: TGCAGTGCTAGGGGAGGACTGGGTGAAAAACTGTTTTTT
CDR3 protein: CSARGGLGEKLFF

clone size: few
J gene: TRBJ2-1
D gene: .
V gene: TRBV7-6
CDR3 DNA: TGTGCCAGCAGCTTAGTACAGGGCTCCTACAATGAGCAGTTCTTC
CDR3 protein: CASSLVQGSYNEQFF

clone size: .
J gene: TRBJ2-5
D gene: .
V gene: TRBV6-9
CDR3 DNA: TGTGCCAGCAGTCTCTACCGACGGACACACCAAGAGACCCAGTACTTC
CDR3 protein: CASSLYRRTHQETQYF

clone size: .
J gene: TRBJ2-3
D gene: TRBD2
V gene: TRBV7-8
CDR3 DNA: TGTGCCAGCAGGGCAGGACGGGGGGGCACAGATACGCAGTATTTT
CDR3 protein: CASRAGRGGTDTQYF

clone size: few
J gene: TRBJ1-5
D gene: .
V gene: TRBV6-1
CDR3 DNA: TGTGCCAGCAGCGGGGGGGGGTCTGGAAATCAGCCCCAGCATTTT
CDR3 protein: CASSGGGSGNQPQHF

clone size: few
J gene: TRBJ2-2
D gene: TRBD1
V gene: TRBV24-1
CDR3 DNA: TGTGCCACCAGTGATCGTACAGGGGTCACCGGGGAGCTGTTTTTT
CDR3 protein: CATSDRTGVTGELFF

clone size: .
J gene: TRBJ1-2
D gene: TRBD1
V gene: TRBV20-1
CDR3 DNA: TGCAGTGCTACCTTAAAGGGACAGGGCTATGGCTACACCTTC
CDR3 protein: CSATLKGQGYGYTF

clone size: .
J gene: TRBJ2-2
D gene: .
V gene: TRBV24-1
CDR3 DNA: TGTGCCACCAGTGATTCCCGATGGGGCACCGGGGAGCTGTTTTTT
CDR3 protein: CATSDSRWGTGELFF

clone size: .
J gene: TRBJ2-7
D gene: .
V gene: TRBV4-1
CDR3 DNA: TGCGCCAGCAGCCCCGATCTCGGTTTCTACGAGCAGTACTTC
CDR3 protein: CASSPDLGFYEQYF

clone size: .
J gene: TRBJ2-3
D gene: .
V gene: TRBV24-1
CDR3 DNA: TGTGCCACCAGTGACCCCGCTGAGGGGCCCACAGATACGCAGTATTTT
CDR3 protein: CATSDPAEGPTDTQYF

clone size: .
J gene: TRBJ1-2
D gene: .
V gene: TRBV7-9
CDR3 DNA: TGTGCCAGCAGCTTAAGGGGTCGTTCGGATGGCTACACCTTC
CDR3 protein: CASSLRGRSDGYTF

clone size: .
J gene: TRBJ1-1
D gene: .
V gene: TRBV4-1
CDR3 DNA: TGCGCCAGCAGGGGGAGAACGATGAACACTGAAGCTTTCTTT
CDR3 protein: CASRGRTMNTEAFF

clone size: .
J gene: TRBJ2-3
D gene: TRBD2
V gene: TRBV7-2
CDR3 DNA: TGTGCCAGCAGCCGTCGCGTAAGCGGGGGGGCCTCAGATACGCAGTATTTT
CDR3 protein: CASSRRVSGGASDTQYF

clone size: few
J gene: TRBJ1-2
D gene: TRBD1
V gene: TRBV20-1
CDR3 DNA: TGCAGTGCTAGAGTCGGCTATGGCGTGATGTCCCCCTCGCTTACAGGGGACTATGGCTACACCTTC
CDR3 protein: CSARVGYGVMSPSLTGDYGYTF

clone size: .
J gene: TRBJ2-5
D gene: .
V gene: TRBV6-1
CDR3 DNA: TGTGCCAGCAGATTGAGAACAGGGAAGGAGACCCAGTACTTC
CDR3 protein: CASRLRTGKETQYF

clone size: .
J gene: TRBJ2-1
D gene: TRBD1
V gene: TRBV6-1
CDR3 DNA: TGTGCCAGCAGTAAGACAGGGGCCTCCTACAATGAGCAGTTCTTC
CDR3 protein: CASSKTGASYNEQFF

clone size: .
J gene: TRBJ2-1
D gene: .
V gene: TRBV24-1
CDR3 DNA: TGTGCCACCAGTACGAGGGGGGGGGCTAGGTTCTTC
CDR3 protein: CATSTRGGARFF

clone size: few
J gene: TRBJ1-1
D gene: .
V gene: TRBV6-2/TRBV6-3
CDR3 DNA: TGTGCCAGCAGTTACTCGGCAGGGAATCTGGGAGCTTTCTTT
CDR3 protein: CASSYSAGNLGAFF

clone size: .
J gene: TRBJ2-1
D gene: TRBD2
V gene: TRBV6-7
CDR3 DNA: TGTGCCAGCATACCAGCGGGGTTGGAGTCCTACAATGAGCAGTTCTTC
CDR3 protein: CASIPAGLESYNEQFF

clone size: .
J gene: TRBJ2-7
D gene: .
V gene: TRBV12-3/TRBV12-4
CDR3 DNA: TGTGCCAGCAGTTTACTTGAGGGGGAGGATAAGCAGTACTTC
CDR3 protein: CASSLLEGEDKQYF

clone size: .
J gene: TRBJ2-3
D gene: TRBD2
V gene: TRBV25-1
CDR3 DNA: TGTGCCAGCAGTGAATGGGCGGGGGAAAGGACAGATACGCAGTATTTT
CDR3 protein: CASSEWAGERTDTQYF

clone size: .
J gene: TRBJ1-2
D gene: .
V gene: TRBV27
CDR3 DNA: TGTGCCAGCAGTCCGAGGGTGGTAGTACTAACTAACTATGGCTACACCTTC
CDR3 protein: CASSPRVVVLTNYGYTF

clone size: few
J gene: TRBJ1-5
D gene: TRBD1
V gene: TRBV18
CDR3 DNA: TGTGCCAGCTCACCGGGACAGGGGGCTGGTCAGCCCCAGCATTTT
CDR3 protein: CASSPGQGAGQPQHF

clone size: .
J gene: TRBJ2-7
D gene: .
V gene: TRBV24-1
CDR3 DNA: TGTGCCACCAGTGATTTACTAGTTTCGCCCACCTACGAGCAGTACTTC
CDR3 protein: CATSDLLVSPTYEQYF

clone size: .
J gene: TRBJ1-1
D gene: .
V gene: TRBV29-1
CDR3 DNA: TGCAGCGTTAGGAGTTTGGTGAACACTGAAGCTTTCTTT
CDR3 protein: CSVRSLVNTEAFF

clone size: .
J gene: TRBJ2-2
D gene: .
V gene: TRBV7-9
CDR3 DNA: TGTGCCAGCAGCCCCTCCGGGACCCCGAACACCGGGGAGCTGTTTTTT
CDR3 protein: CASSPSGTPNTGELFF